A selection of T cell receptor beta chains follows, all from one sample in a study of CXCR3-negative and CXCR3-positive naive CD8 T cells. TCRdb reprocessed the 5' RACE reads and keeps a single row for each CDR3 protein, giving no DNA. Recorded for this sample: under 45,000 distinct CDR3 sequences. Input material: memory CD8+ T cells from blood. The receptors shown here come from a human donor in good health. Some clones in this sample may be carry-over from other donors' samples. Each CDR3 is given with its conserved first and last residue. Clone sizes are given selectively: once, few, many, or a class where the clone is expanded.

>TRBJ1-2|.|TRBV15|14
CATSRVRQPGGYTF
>TRBJ2-3|.|TRBV4-1|14
CASSSNRAADTQYF
>TRBJ2-7|.|TRBV5-1|12
CASSFDAVEQYF
>TRBJ2-7|.|TRBV20-1|14
CSARSGDRSYEQYF
>TRBJ2-3|.|TRBV2|15
CASSDRHLGPDTQYF
>TRBJ1-2|medium-sized|TRBV15|15
CATSSGQILNYGYTF
>TRBJ2-7|.|TRBV5-1|14
CASSLSDVYYEQYF
>TRBJ2-1|.|TRBV6-2/TRBV6-3|14
CASSGTSGGNEQFF
>TRBJ2-5|.|TRBV19|15
CASSPSPDSQETQYF
>TRBJ2-2|.|TRBV7-6|16
CASSLDAGAVTGELFF
>TRBJ1-5|.|TRBV6-2/TRBV6-3|17
CASSPPGQGGSNQPQHF
>TRBJ1-2|.|TRBV2|12
CASTIPNYGYTF
>TRBJ1-2|.|TRBV14|15
CASSLGQGKNYGYTF
>TRBJ2-5|.|TRBV27|16
CASSLVTGNVVQTQYF
>TRBJ2-7|.|TRBV12-1|14
CASSFGGPTYEQYF
>TRBJ2-1|.|TRBV5-1|14
CASSSAWGVNEQFF
>TRBJ2-3|.|TRBV7-6|16
CASSRGTSGGTDTQYF
>TRBJ2-1|.|TRBV29-1|14
CSVATSGSYNEQFF
>TRBJ2-7|.|TRBV28|13
CASSLTARGEQYF
>TRBJ2-3|.|TRBV6-4|14
CASSDSGGSDTQYF
>TRBJ2-2|.|TRBV12-3/TRBV12-4|11
CASSFSGELFF
>TRBJ2-1|.|TRBV28|12
CASSPNLGEQFF
>TRBJ2-1|.|TRBV7-9|13
CASSLGYVAEQFF
>TRBJ1-1|.|TRBV9|15
CASSVVDWSNTEAFF
>TRBJ2-2|.|TRBV7-9|14
CAGSFIPGPGELFF
>TRBJ1-4|.|TRBV29-1|15
CSVPGGGATNEKLFF
>TRBJ2-3|.|TRBV28|12
CASSQFTDTQYF
>TRBJ2-5|.|TRBV29-1|12
CNVDSPEGTQYF
>TRBJ2-7|.|TRBV4-1|13
CASSQRPGYEQYF
>TRBJ2-1|.|TRBV6-2/TRBV6-3|17
CASSYSMVGALYNEQFF
>TRBJ1-1|.|TRBV25-1|14
CASSPGQQNTEAFF
>TRBJ2-1|.|TRBV6-4|15
CASSRSTSGGETQFF
>TRBJ2-1|.|TRBV27|13
CATMTGREGEQFF
>TRBJ2-7|.|TRBV11-2|13
CASSLSSAYEQYF
>TRBJ2-5|.|TRBV20-1|13
CSARDSQIGTQYF
>TRBJ2-1|.|TRBV29-1|12
CSTQGFVNEQFF
>TRBJ1-2|.|TRBV28|15
CASSLFVAEPYGYTF
>TRBJ1-5|.|TRBV6-4|14
CASSDGTGGQPQHF
>TRBJ2-7|.|TRBV28|17
CASSLFGTPDGGNEQYF
>TRBJ2-5|.|TRBV12-3/TRBV12-4|17
CASSHFGAGGIGETQYF
>TRBJ2-1|medium-sized|TRBV20-1|15
CSASSGTSSYNEQFF
>TRBJ1-1|.|TRBV2|11
CASSTITEAFF